This paragraph reports one T cell receptor beta chain. These data belong to a study of blood T cell repertoires in COVID-19. Study in general: COVID-19 samples, acute and convalescent, were from the United States, Italy and Spain. T cells, B-cell-depleted T cells, or PBMCs supplied cDNA or gDNA.

Germline V gene lookup returns CDR1 SGHTA and CDR2 FQGNSA. CDR3 length: 15 residues. V was clipped by 5 bases and J by 6 bases; unmatched bases: 6. The protocol was immunoSEQ multiplex PCR, while the TCRdb copy is restricted to in-frame clones and leaves out a portion. There are some 140,000 clones in the sample; 65% to 85% occur only once, and approximately 18% lies in the top ten. This clonotype was obtained from a woman older than 75 with acute or convalescent COVID-19. The chain is built from TRBV7-2 and TRBJ2-4; 11 nucleotides agree with TRBD2. Material for sequencing was peripheral blood. CDR3 sequence (DNA): TGTGCCAGCAGCATTAGCGGGAGGGCAGGAAACATTCAGTACTTC. Protein sequence: CASSISGRAGNIQYF.